Presented here are 22 T cell receptor beta chains from one specimen sequenced in a study of T cell responses to AZD1222 COVID-19 vaccine. Profiling relied on immunoSEQ multiplex PCR, and the TCRdb table lists in-frame clones only, not all of them. The sample lists roughly 130,000 clones, around 91% seen once, with around 3.1% in the top ten. Sequenced material: peripheral blood, taken on day 0 of AZD1222 vaccination. The receptors were sampled from an adult in good health.

The V and J genes are TRBV10-3 and TRBJ2-7; 8 bases line up with TRBD1. J lost 2 bases, V lost 4 bases, and 4 bases had no gene match. The CDR3 is 14 amino acids. From germline, CDR1 is ENHRY and CDR2 SYGVKD. CDR3 nucleotides: TGTGCCATCAGTGGCCGGGACAGGACCTACGAGCAGTACTTC. This translates into CAISGRDRTYEQYF.

This rearrangement joins TRBV5-6 to TRBJ2-2; D unclear. The germline gives CDR1 SGHDT, CDR2 YYEEEE. This CDR3 is built from 11 residues. Trimming removed 3 bases from V and 9 bases from J, with 6 bases in between. The CDR3 DNA sequence: TGTGCCAGCAGCTGGGGTCGGGAGCTGTTTTTT. This sequence encodes CASSWGRELFF.

The chain couples TRBV28 to TRBJ1-5; TRBD1 aligns across 8 bases. Per germline, CDR1 MDHEN and CDR2 SYDVKM. This CDR3 is 15 amino acids long. V shed 3 bases, J shed 6 bases, and the junction held 7 bases outside the gene matches. The CDR3 sequence is CASSFQTGVFQPQHF. The CDR3 bases are TGTGCCAGCAGTTTCCAGACAGGGGTGTTTCAGCCCCAGCATTTT.

The CDR3 loop reads CASGPGYGYTF. The CDR3 DNA reads TGTGCCAGCGGGCCGGGCTATGGCTACACCTTC. V gene TRBV9 combines with J gene TRBJ1-2, with no clear D. Per germline, CDR1 SGDLS and CDR2 YYNGEE. The CDR3 covers 11 residues. The ends were cut back, 7 bases at V and 4 bases at J, with 8 bases in the middle.

This chain connects TRBV30 to TRBJ2-3; a possible D gene is TRBD2 (5 bases). The V gene's germline CDR1 is GTSNPN and CDR2 SVGIG (reference sequence). Deletions cut 8 bases from V and 0 bases from J, with 9 bases between. The CDR3 sequence is 12 residues long. CDR3 sequence reads: CAGRTSTDTQYF. DNA for the CDR3: TGTGCCGGACGGACTAGCACAGATACGCAGTATTTT.

The chain uses TRBV5-1 and TRBJ1-2; 8 nucleotides agree with TRBD1. The CDR3 contains 14 residues. After removal of 3 bases from V and 4 bases from J, the junction contained 5 bases not matched to a gene. Germline CDR1 SGHRS, CDR2 YFSETQ. The DNA of the CDR3 is TGCGCCAGCAGCTGGGATACAGGGGGCTATGGCTACACCTTC. Translation gives CASSWDTGGYGYTF.

The V and J genes are TRBV6-5 and TRBJ2-5, with D tentatively TRBD2 (6 bases). CDR3 size: 13 residues. Germline V CDR1 and CDR2: MNHEY, SVGAGI. V lost 6 bases and J 5 bases, leaving 13 bases between the germline ends. DNA for the CDR3: TGTGCCAGCAGCCAAGCGGGTTTCGAGACCCAGTACTTC. This encodes CASSQAGFETQYF.

This clone was observed a handful of times. The V call is TRBV6-6, the J call TRBJ1-1; 9 bases are shared with TRBD1. Losses at the gene ends were 10 bases for V and 4 bases for J; bases not matched to a gene: 7. The CDR3 runs to 13 residues. Germline CDR1 is MNHNY and CDR2 is SVGAGI (reference sequence). CDR3: CATFDRGATEAFF. The CDR3 DNA sequence: TGTGCCACTTTTGACAGGGGGGCCACTGAAGCTTTCTTT.

CDR3 nucleotides: TGTGCCAGCAGCTTATTGCCGGCGACCTACGAGCAGTACTTC. Encoded protein: CASSLLPATYEQYF. The chain recombines TRBV7-8 with TRBJ2-7; D not certain. Per the germline V gene, CDR1 is SGHVS and CDR2 is FQNEAQ. V was shortened by 2 bases and J by 2 bases, with 10 bases between the two germline ends. The CDR3 covers 14 residues.

The CDR3 DNA reads as TGTGCCAGCAGCTTAGCTCGGACGCCCTGGGAGGTGGGGGAGCAGTACTTC. This sequence encodes CASSLARTPWEVGEQYF. This chain joins TRBV7-2 and TRBJ2-7; possible D gene TRBD2, 6 bases. Germline V gene lookup returns CDR1 SGHTA and CDR2 FQGNSA. With 0 bases removed from V and 7 bases from J, the gap between germline ends came to 22 bases. The CDR3 has 17 amino acids.

The rearrangement links TRBV28 to TRBJ2-3, with 7 bases matching TRBD2. Germline CDR1 is MDHEN and CDR2 is SYDVKM. With 3 bases clipped from V and 0 bases from J, the junction kept 3 bases outside the gene matches. The CDR3 is 15 amino acids. This CDR3 is CASSLGLSSTDTQYF. CDR3 DNA sequence: TGTGCCAGCAGTTTGGGACTATCTAGCACAGATACGCAGTATTTT.

The gene calls are TRBV28 and TRBJ2-3; perhaps TRBD1 as D (5 bases). Germline V gene data show CDR1 as MDHEN and CDR2 as SYDVKM. The germline V and J ends were trimmed by 6 bases and 0 bases, with 13 bases remaining between them. The CDR3 loop spans 15 amino acids. CDR3 DNA: TGTGCCAGCAGCCCCAGGGTTACTAGCACAGATACGCAGTATTTT. It translates to CASSPRVTSTDTQYF.

V gene TRBV30 combines with J gene TRBJ2-6, with D unresolved. Trimming took 0 bases from V and 4 from J, leaving 4 bases between them. CDR3 length equals 13 residues. Germline-derived CDR1 and CDR2 are GTSNPN and SVGIG (reference sequence). CDR3 protein: CAWSVQGANVLTF. In nucleotides, the CDR3 is TGTGCCTGGAGTGTACAAGGGGCCAACGTCCTGACTTTC.

The genes are TRBV18 and TRBJ2-1, with 9 bases fitting TRBD2. The CDR3 is 16 amino acids. Germline V gives CDR1 KGHSH, CDR2 LQKENI. The V and J ends lost 3 bases and 7 bases, in that order; junction bases with no gene match: 10. CDR3 coding DNA: TGTGCCAGCTCACCTCTCATGGATAGCGGGGGTAATGAGCAGTTCTTC. It encodes CASSPLMDSGGNEQFF.

The chain links TRBV13 to TRBJ2-6; D gene ambiguous. Germline CDR1 reads PRHDT; CDR2 reads FYEKMQ (reference sequence). Trimming left V 8 bases short and J 1 base short, with 12 bases between. This CDR3 is built from 15 residues. The CDR3 bases are TGTGCCAGCTTAGGTAAATCGTCTGGGGCCAACGTCCTGACTTTC. It translates to CASLGKSSGANVLTF.

V is TRBV10-3 and J is TRBJ2-7; D unclear. The germline CDR1 and CDR2 sequences are ENHRY and SYGVKD. Trimming pared 6 bases from V and 5 bases from J, leaving 8 bases between. This CDR3 has 11 residues. The chain's CDR3 is CAISPADEQYF. The CDR3 nucleotides read TGTGCCATCAGCCCGGCGGACGAGCAGTACTTC.

The chain employs TRBV16 and TRBJ2-7, with D perhaps matching TRBD1 or TRBD2 (5 bases each). The CDR3 totals 15 residues. Trimming pared 0 bases from V and 3 bases from J, leaving 12 bases between. The germline CDR1 and CDR2 sequences are KGHSY and FQNENV. CDR3 sequence: CASSQSGVGNYEQYF. The CDR3 region has the DNA TGTGCCAGCAGCCAATCGGGGGTCGGTAACTACGAGCAGTACTTC. The full variable domain, rest sourced from reference TRBV16 and TRBJ2-7, is GEEVAQTPKHLVRGEGQKAKLYCAPIKGHSYVFWYQQVLKNEFKFLISFQNENVFDETGMPKERFSAKCLPNSPCSLEIQATKLEDSAVYFCASSQSGVGNYEQYFGPGTRLTVT.

The J gene is TRBJ2-2, the V gene TRBV7-9; TRBD1 or TRBD2 may be the D gene (5 bases each). This CDR3 is 13 amino acids long. Germline CDR1 SEHNR, CDR2 FQNEAQ (reference sequence). V was pared by 9 bases and J by 3 bases, with 11 bases between. The CDR3 sequence is CARGDGHTGELFF. CDR3 DNA: TGTGCCAGGGGGGACGGGCACACCGGGGAGCTGTTTTTT.

J is TRBJ1-5 and V is TRBV28; TRBD1 is a possible D gene (6 bases). The V end was cut by 5 bases, the J end by 3 bases, with 17 bases between. Germline-derived CDR1 and CDR2 are MDHEN and SYDVKM. The CDR3 sequence is 16 residues long. In nucleotides, the CDR3 is TGTGCCAGCAGTCCAGAAACAGGGTTTAACAATCAGCCCCAGCATTTT. Protein product: CASSPETGFNNQPQHF.

The V and J genes are TRBV15 and TRBJ1-5; a weak D match, TRBD1 (5 bases). Per the germline V gene, CDR1 is LNHNV and CDR2 is YYDKDF (reference sequence). CDR3 length: 15 residues. V was pared by 0 bases and J by 3 bases, with 9 bases between. The CDR3 nucleotides are TGTGCCACCAGCAGAGATCGGGGGAACAATCAGCCCCAGCATTTT. Its protein is CATSRDRGNNQPQHF.

The chain combines TRBV27 with TRBJ2-7; D remains ambiguous. Trimming took 5 bases from V and 5 from J, leaving 10 bases between them. Germline CDR1 MNHEY, CDR2 SMNVEV (reference sequence). The CDR3 runs 12 residues. This CDR3 is CASSPRANEQYF. The CDR3, as DNA: TGTGCCAGCAGTCCCCGGGCCAACGAGCAGTACTTC.

The rearrangement links TRBV5-4 to TRBJ2-3; 15 nucleotides agree with TRBD2. The germline gives CDR1 SGHNT, CDR2 YYREEE (reference sequence). V shed 4 bases and J 4 bases; nucleotides not matched to a gene: 7. This CDR3 has 17 residues. The chain's CDR3 is CASSQGLAGGPADTQYF. The CDR3, as DNA: TGTGCCAGCAGCCAAGGACTAGCGGGGGGGCCCGCAGATACGCAGTATTTT.